This paragraph covers one T cell receptor beta chain sequence. Antigen: not known. The data were obtained in a study of CD8+ T cells in alopecia areata. Following extraction, RNA underwent reverse transcription to cDNA, which served as the sequencing template. Profiled with immunoSEQ multiplex PCR; TCRdb holds only in-frame clones, not every one. The top ten clones hold 20% to 30% of a sample with about 100,000 clones, 58% of them seen once. The germline CDR1 and CDR2 sequences are SGHRS and YFSETQ. The junction had 10 bases not matched to a gene; V was cut back by 4 bases and J by 6 bases. The CDR3 is 15 amino acids. Individuals with alopecia areata gave both lesional scalp punch biopsies and peripheral blood for collection. Whole-study findings and limits: Scalp lesions, especially in alopecia totalis/universalis, had higher clonality than normal scalp.

Sequenced input: NKG2D-low CD8+ T cells sorted from blood. This sequence joins TRBV5-1 and TRBJ2-7, with 10 nucleotides matching TRBD1. The receptor's source is a human donor with alopecia areata. Here the CDR3 reads CASSRLRDRGREQYF. The CDR3 nucleotides are TGCGCCAGCAGCCGTCTAAGGGACAGGGGACGCGAGCAGTACTTC.